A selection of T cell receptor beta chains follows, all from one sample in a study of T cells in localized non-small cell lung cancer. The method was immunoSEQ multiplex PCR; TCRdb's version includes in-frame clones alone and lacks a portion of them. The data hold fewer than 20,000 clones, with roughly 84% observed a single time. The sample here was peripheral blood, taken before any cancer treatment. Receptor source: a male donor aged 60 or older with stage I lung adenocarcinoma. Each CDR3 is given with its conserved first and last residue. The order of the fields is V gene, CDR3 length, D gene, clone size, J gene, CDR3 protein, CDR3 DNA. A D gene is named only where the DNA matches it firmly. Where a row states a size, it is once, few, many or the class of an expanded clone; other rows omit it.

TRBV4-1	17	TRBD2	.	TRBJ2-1	CASSQPGGGGPYNEQFF	TGCGCCAGCAGTCAACCTGGGGGCGGGGGGCCGTACAATGAGCAGTTCTTC
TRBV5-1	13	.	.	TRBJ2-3	CASREPPEDTQYF	TGCGCCAGCAGGGAGCCCCCCGAGGATACGCAGTATTTT
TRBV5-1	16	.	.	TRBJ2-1	CASHVGDGVSYNEQFF	TGCGCCAGCCATGTGGGGGATGGGGTCTCCTACAATGAGCAGTTCTTC
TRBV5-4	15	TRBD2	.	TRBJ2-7	CASSLGTSWDYEQYF	TGTGCCAGCAGCCTCGGGACTAGCTGGGACTACGAGCAGTACTTC
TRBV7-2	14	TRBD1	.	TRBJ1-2	CASSVGTALYGYTF	TGTGCCAGCAGCGTAGGGACAGCGCTCTATGGCTACACCTTC
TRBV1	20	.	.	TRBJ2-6	CTSSQDVTVGGDFGANVLTF	TGCACCAGCAGCCAAGATGTCACCGTGGGGGGGGACTTTGGGGCCAACGTCCTGACTTTC
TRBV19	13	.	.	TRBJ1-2	CASSILSGDGYTF	TGTGCCAGTAGTATTTTGTCCGGGGATGGCTACACCTTC
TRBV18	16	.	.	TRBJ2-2	CASSRKQTANTGELFF	TGTGCCAGCTCGCGCAAGCAGACGGCGAACACCGGGGAGCTGTTTTTT
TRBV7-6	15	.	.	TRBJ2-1	CASSLRASSYNEQFF	TGTGCCAGCAGCTTACGGGCGAGCTCCTACAATGAGCAGTTCTTC
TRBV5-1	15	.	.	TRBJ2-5	CASSLAFLSKETQYF	TGCGCCAGCAGCTTGGCCTTCCTATCCAAAGAGACCCAGTACTTC
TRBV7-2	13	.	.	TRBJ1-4	CASSLVQGEKLFF	TGTGCCAGCAGCTTAGTTCAGGGAGAAAAACTGTTTTTT
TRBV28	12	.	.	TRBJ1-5	CASSPPLQPQHF	TGTGCCAGCAGTCCCCCGCTTCAGCCCCAGCATTTT
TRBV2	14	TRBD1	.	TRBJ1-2	CASSEARTGAGYTF	TGTGCCAGCAGTGAAGCCAGGACAGGGGCTGGCTACACCTTC
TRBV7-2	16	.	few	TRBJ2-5	CASSLGFRGRRETQYF	TGTGCCAGCAGCTTAGGGTTTAGGGGACGTCGAGAGACCCAGTACTTC
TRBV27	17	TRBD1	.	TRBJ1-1	CASSSTTDRVGNTEAFF	TGTGCCAGCAGTTCAACAACGGACAGGGTAGGGAACACTGAAGCTTTCTTT
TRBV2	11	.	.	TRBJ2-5	CASSVSETQYF	TGTGCCAGCAGTGTATCGGAGACCCAGTACTTC
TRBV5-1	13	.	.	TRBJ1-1	CASSLAENTEAFF	TGCGCCAGCAGCTTGGCCGAGAACACTGAAGCTTTCTTT
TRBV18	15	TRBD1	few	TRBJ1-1	CASSPGTGAGTEAFF	TGTGCCAGCTCACCAGGGACAGGGGCGGGCACTGAAGCTTTCTTT
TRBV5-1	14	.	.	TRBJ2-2	CASSLEGGTGELFF	TGCGCCAGCAGCTTGGAGGGGGGCACCGGGGAGCTGTTTTTT
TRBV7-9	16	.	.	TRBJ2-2	CASSLVGREYGGELFF	TGTGCCAGCAGCTTAGTTGGCAGGGAATACGGCGGGGAGCTGTTTTTT
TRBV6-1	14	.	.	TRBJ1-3	CASSDTGSGNTIYF	TGTGCCAGCAGTGATACAGGGTCTGGAAACACCATATATTTT
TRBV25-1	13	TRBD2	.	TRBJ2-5	CASSMSGEETQYF	TGTGCCAGCAGTATGAGCGGGGAAGAGACCCAGTACTTC
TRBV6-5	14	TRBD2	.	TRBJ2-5	CATRVAGGMETQYF	TGTGCCACTAGGGTAGCGGGAGGGATGGAGACCCAGTACTTC
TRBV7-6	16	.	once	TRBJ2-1	CASSSLTGINPHEQFF	TGTGCCAGCAGCTCCTTGACCGGGATAAACCCCCATGAGCAGTTCTTC
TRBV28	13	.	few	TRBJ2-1	CASSFGNYNEQFF	TGTGCCAGCAGTTTTGGTAACTACAATGAGCAGTTCTTC
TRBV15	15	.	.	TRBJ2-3	CATSRAGLTTDTQYF	TGTGCCACCAGCAGAGCGGGACTGACCACAGATACGCAGTATTTT
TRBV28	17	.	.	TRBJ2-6	CASNTQSAFSGANVLTF	TGTGCCAGCAACACGCAGAGTGCATTCTCTGGGGCCAACGTCCTGACTTTC
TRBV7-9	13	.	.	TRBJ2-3	CASGPDGTDTQYF	TGTGCCAGCGGGCCCGATGGCACAGATACGCAGTATTTT